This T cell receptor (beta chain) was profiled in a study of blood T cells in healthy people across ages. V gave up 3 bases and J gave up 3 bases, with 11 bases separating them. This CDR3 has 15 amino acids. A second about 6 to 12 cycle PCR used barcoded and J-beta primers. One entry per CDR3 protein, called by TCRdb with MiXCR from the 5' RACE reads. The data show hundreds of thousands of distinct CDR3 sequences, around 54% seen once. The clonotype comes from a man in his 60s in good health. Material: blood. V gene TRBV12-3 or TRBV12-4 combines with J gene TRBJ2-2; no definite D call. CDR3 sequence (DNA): TGTGCCAGCAGTTTGGCATCTGGTGACACCGGGGAGCTGTTTTTT. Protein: CASSLASGDTGELFF.